The 7 T cell receptor beta chains below were found in one sample sequenced in a study of PD-L1 blockade in urothelial cancer. Sequenced by immunoSEQ multiplex PCR; TCRdb stores in-frame clones only, minus some. The table shows approximately 50,000 clones, with approximately 85% occurring only once. Time point defined: pretreatment peripheral blood. Source: PBMCs, taken around atezolizumab (anti-PD-L1) treatment. These TCRs come from a man in his fifties with urothelial cancer.

In this sample, this clone turned up once. The CDR3 coding sequence is TGTGCCAGCAGCGTACGGGGGGGGGATAATGAAAAACTGTTTTTT. Translating it yields CASSVRGGDNEKLFF. This chain links TRBV9 with TRBJ1-4; a weak D match, TRBD1 (5 bases). With 1 base removed from V and 4 bases from J, the gap between germline ends came to 11 bases. This CDR3 contains 15 residues. The V gene's germline CDR1 is SGDLS and CDR2 YYNGEE.

J is TRBJ1-1 and V is TRBV11-3; 9 bases agree with TRBD1. CDR1 is SGHNT, CDR2 YENEEA, per germline. The CDR3 has 14 amino acids. Germline trimming cut 5 bases from V and 7 bases from J; bases unmatched to any gene: 8. CDR3 protein: CASSVGQGGGEAFF. The CDR3 bases are TGTGCCAGCAGCGTGGGACAGGGAGGAGGTGAAGCTTTCTTT.

In its sample, this clone was seen once. The rearrangement links TRBV28 to TRBJ1-2; 7 bases are a match to TRBD1. V lost 6 bases and J lost 7; bases outside the gene matches: 8. In germline, CDR1 is MDHEN, CDR2 SYDVKM. CDR3 length: 13 amino acids. The CDR3 DNA reads TGTGCCAGCAGCCCGGACAGGCTGTCTGGCTACACCTTC. This sequence encodes CASSPDRLSGYTF.

The chain recombines TRBV11-2 with TRBJ1-1; D gene unclear. With 0 bases removed from V and 2 bases from J, the gap between germline ends came to 13 bases. The germline V gene has CDR1 SGHAT and CDR2 FQNNGV. The CDR3 spans 16 residues. In nucleotides, the CDR3 is TGTGCCAGCAGCTTAGAGGGCAGGCGTCTCAACACTGAAGCTTTCTTT. It specifies CASSLEGRRLNTEAFF.

This clone has more than one count but fewer than ten. This rearrangement joins TRBV19 to TRBJ1-2; D is perhaps TRBD1 (6 bases). Germline loops: CDR1 LNHDA, CDR2 SQIVND (reference sequence). The germline V and J ends were trimmed by 5 bases and 4 bases, with 11 bases remaining between them. This CDR3 has 13 residues. CDR3 in DNA: TGTGCCAGTAGTCCACAGGGACGCTATGGCTACACCTTC. Protein product: CASSPQGRYGYTF.

V usage is TRBV5-1 and J usage is TRBJ1-6; 8 bases agree with TRBD1. Trimming removed 0 bases from V and 8 bases from J; junction bases left unmatched: 1. CDR1 is SGHRS, CDR2 YFSETQ, per germline. This CDR3 region has 14 residues. The CDR3 spells CASSLGQGHSPLHF. Written as DNA, the CDR3 is TGCGCCAGCAGCTTGGGACAGGGGCATTCACCCCTCCACTTT.

A few counts support this clone. This chain links TRBV30 with TRBJ1-1, with 8 bases aligning to TRBD1. The germline V gene has CDR1 GTSNPN and CDR2 SVGIG (reference sequence). The CDR3 runs 13 residues. Losses at the gene ends were 5 bases for V and 10 bases for J; bases not matched to a gene: 12. This CDR3 is CAWGQGGTYRAFF. CDR3 DNA sequence: TGTGCCTGGGGACAGGGAGGAACGTACAGAGCTTTCTTT.